This T cell receptor beta chain comes out of a study of shared clonotypes between healthy human individuals (dated by TCRdb to about 2020). Study-wide context: The cohort comprised a couple of women and a few men aged 18 to 49 years. For each donor, CD4 naive and CD4 memory were each run on three plates, CD8 naive on two plates, and CD8 memory on one plate. To increase sequencing depth and limit assay-specific biases, different laboratories used diverse techniques to prepare libraries and sequence TCR repertoires. To estimate repertoire size and how much clonotypes are shared between individuals, the study performed deep sequencing of blood TCR repertoires from five healthy adults. Between about 0.9 and 9 billion PBMCs per donor were obtained by leukapheresis. Points the paper makes about the study in general: Based on pairwise subsampling, the degree of clonotype sharing among donors was expected to be affected by sequencing depth. Naive subsets generally had larger estimated clonotype richness than memory subsets did. Only blood was sampled, and tissue TCR repertoires likely differ from those in blood. Higher generation probabilities were observed for clonotypes shared by all four sorted-subset donors than for non-shared clonotypes. The small number of donors limited the genetic and exposure-history diversity represented. Incomplete sequencing was indicated by rarefaction of sorted-subset datasets, despite the large sequencing depth. Across a few donors, about 5.2% of naive CD4, roughly 3.5% of naive CD8, approximately 2.5% of memory CD4, and approximately 0.4% of memory CD8 clonotypes were shared.

Concerning this clone: It has no known antigen specificity. The input lacks base qualities; no much larger clone sits a single base away.

Using the deep immunoSEQ assay, multiplex PCR amplified TCR CDR3 regions from genomic DNA. Genomic DNA extracted from each cell subset was distributed evenly over all wells of several immunoSEQ 96-well plates, and each plate served as one replicate. Each replicate PCR for sorted subsets received around 0.2 ug genomic DNA, equal to tens of thousands of T cell genomes. The purified libraries were quantified using a Qubit 3.0 fluorometer, sized with a Bioanalyzer 2100, and then quantified again using the KAPA Library Quantification kit. A separate single-read 150-cycle Illumina NextSeq 550 flow cell was used to sequence each immunoSEQ 96-well plate. Processing in the source paper ran as follows. Because the immunoSEQ output included only junctional sequences and no quality scores, the filtering could not be the same as the filtering used for full-length reads. To assign V/J genes and CDR3, sequences were annotated using PyIR, a Python wrapper for IgBLAST v1.9, with IMGT germline references. Reads were filtered out if the reads had weak V/J assignments (E-value above 1e-6), no CDR3, stop codons, out-of-frame junctions, or ambiguous translated residues. V3J clonotypes were defined as sequences sharing the same inferred V gene, J gene, and CDR3 amino acid sequence. The percentage overlap between two repertoires was calculated by dividing the number of shared unique clonotypes by the size of the smaller repertoire. Three approaches were used to assess repertoire richness: RTK rarefaction, the Chao1 estimator, and Recon v2.1 estimates of unobserved clonotypes. OLGA was used to compute generation probabilities for all TCRbeta clonotypes that the gDNA method yielded from a handful of donors. Sourced from immuneACCESS, this table was stored by TCRdb with only in-frame sequences that have V and J called. A share of the clones is absent; for the studies checked, an unresolved V gene accounts for under half, and the remainder has no known explanation. That table furnishes V, J and clone size, whereas the DNA furnished D and trimming. Here the sample has roughly 1,600,000 clones; approximately 98.5% occur a single time. Jointly, the top ten make up 0.36% of the sample.

The donors were healthy, HIV-negative adults who had no recently reported acute infections or vaccinations. Every donor was a Caucasian adult living in Nashville, Tennessee, USA. CD4+ T cells were enriched by magnetic negative selection; naive cells were then positively selected on CD45RA, and the negative fraction formed the memory subset. After blood collection by leukapheresis, PBMCs were isolated using Ficoll-Histopaque density gradient centrifugation and then cryopreserved in the vapor phase of liquid nitrogen. Analytical flow cytometry was used to check the purity and quantity of every magnetically sorted T cell population. Genomic DNA was isolated from every sorted fraction and measured by UV absorbance on a Nanodrop 2000c. This clonotype was obtained from a man aged 25-45 years in good health. The sequenced material came from naive CD4+ T cells sorted from blood. Per the publication, the cell subset or site label means: CD45RA+ positively selected.

The CDR3 region: CASSSTLGTGELFF. The DNA sequence follows: TGTGCCAGCAGCTCAACCCTGGGCACCGGGGAGCTGTTTTTT. Recombination joined TRBV9 with TRBJ2-2; the D gene lacks a confident call. Spanning cysteine to phenylalanine, the CDR3 consists of 14 amino acids. CDR3 DNA is the only sequence kept; it has 42 bases, read in frame from the first base. CDR1 and CDR2 were assigned from the germline V gene as SGDLS and YYNGEE. V is cut by 4 bases and J by 4 bases, and the space between the germline ends is 11 bases.